The clone carrying this T cell receptor beta chain was recorded a few times. This record comes from a study of blood T cell repertoires in COVID-19. Background on the study: Samples of COVID-19 (acute and convalescent) were obtained from the United States, Italy and Spain. Nucleic acid was either cDNA or gDNA, and it came from T cells, B-cell-depleted T cells, or PBMCs.

In the original analysis: Amplifying reference gene primers gave estimates of nucleated cell counts. This table comes from immunoSEQ multiplex PCR, and its TCRdb copy is limited to in-frame clones, with some not included. V, J and clone size derive from that table, while D and trimming were established from the DNA sequence. This sample has about 190,000 clones, with 79% found just once. The sample taken for sequencing was peripheral blood. This clonotype was obtained from a man between 60 and 75 years old with active or convalescent COVID-19.

CDR3 bases: TGTGCCAGCAGCGGGACTGCAGCCTACGAGCAGTACTTC. Residues: CASSGTAAYEQYF. The V and J genes are TRBV6-2 or TRBV6-3 and TRBJ2-7; weak D call: TRBD2 (6 bases). With 6 bases removed from V and 2 bases from J, the gap between germline ends came to 11 bases. Germline V gene data show CDR1 as MNHEY and CDR2 as SVGEGT. This CDR3 is 13 amino acids long.